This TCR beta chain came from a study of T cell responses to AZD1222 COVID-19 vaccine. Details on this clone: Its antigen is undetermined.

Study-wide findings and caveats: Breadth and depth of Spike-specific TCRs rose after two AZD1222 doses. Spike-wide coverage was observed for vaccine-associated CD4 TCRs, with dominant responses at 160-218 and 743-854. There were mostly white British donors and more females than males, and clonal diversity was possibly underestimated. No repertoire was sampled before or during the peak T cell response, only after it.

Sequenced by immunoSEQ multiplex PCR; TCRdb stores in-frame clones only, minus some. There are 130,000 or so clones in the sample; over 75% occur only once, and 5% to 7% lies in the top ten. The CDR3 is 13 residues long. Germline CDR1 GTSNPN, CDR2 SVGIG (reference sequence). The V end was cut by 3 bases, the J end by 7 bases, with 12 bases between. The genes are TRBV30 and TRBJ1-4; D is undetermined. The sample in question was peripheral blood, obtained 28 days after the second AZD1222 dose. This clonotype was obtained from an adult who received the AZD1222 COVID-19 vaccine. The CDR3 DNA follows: TGTGCCTGGAGCGGACGAGTTGGTGAAAAACTGTTTTTT. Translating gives CAWSGRVGEKLFF.